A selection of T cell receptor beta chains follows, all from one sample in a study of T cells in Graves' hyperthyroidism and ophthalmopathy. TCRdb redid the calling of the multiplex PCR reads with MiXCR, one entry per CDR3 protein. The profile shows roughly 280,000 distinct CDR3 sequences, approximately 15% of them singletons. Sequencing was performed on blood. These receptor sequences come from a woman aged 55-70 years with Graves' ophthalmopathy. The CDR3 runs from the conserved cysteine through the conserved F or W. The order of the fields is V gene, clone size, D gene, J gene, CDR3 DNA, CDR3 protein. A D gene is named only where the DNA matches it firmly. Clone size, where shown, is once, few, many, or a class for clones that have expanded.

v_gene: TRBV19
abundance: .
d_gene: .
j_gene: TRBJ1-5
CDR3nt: TGTGCCAGTAGTGCGCACCGACAGCGGGGTCAGCCCCAGCATTTT
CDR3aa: CASSAHRQRGQPQHF

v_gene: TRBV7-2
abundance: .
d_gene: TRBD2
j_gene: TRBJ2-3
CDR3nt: TGTGCCAGCAGCCGACGGGCGGGGGGGCGCTCAGATACGCAGTATTTT
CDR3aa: CASSRRAGGRSDTQYF

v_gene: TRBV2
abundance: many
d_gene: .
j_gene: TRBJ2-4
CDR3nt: TGTGCCAGCAGTGAAGGGTCAGGGGCGCTAGCCAAAAACATTCAGTACTTC
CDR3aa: CASSEGSGALAKNIQYF

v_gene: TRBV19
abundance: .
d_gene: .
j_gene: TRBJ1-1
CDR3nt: TGTGCCAGTAGTAATTGGGGAGAAACTGAAGCTTTCTTT
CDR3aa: CASSNWGETEAFF

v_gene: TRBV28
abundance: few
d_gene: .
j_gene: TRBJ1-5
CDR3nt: TGTGCCAGCACTGGTACCCTTGTTCAGCCCCAGCATTTT
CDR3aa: CASTGTLVQPQHF

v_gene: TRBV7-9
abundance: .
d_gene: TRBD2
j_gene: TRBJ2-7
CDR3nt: TGTGCCAGCAGCTCTTCGGGGGGGACGGGCTACGAGCAGTACTTC
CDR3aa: CASSSSGGTGYEQYF

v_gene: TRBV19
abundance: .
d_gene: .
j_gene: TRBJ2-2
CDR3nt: TGTGCCAGTAGTATCAACAGGAACACCGGGGAGCTGTTTTTT
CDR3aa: CASSINRNTGELFF

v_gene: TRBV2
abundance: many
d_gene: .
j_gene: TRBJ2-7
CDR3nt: TGTGCCAGCCTCAGGACTGGCTCCTACGAGCAGTACTTC
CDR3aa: CASLRTGSYEQYF

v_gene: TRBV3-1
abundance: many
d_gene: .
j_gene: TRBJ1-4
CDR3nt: TGTGCCAGCAGCCACGAACTTTCCACAACTAATGAAAAACTGTTTTTT
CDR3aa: CASSHELSTTNEKLFF

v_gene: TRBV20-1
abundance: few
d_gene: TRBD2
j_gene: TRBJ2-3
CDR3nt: TGCAGTGCTAGTGCAGCGGGGGGGATCACAGATACGCAGTATTTT
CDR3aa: CSASAAGGITDTQYF

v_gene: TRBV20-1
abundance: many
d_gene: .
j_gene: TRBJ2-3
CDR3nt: TGCAGTGCGGGAAGTTCTGGTACGCAGTATTTT
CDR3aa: CSAGSSGTQYF

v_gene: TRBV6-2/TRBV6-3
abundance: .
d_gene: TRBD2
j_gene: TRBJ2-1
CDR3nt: TGTGCCAGCATTCGTGAACCGGGACTAGCAGTGGGGGAGCAGTTCTTC
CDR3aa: CASIREPGLAVGEQFF

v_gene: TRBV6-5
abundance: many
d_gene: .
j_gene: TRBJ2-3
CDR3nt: TGTGCCAGCAGTTCCGATGTAACGGGGCGGGTAACGCAGTATTTT
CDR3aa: CASSSDVTGRVTQYF

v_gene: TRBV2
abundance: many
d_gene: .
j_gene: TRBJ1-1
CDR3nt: TGTGCCAGCAGTGCAGGATTGGACACTGAAGCTTTCTTT
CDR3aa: CASSAGLDTEAFF

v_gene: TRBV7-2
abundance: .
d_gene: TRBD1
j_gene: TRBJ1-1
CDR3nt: TGTGCCAGCAGCCCCGGGACAGGGGGTGAAGCTTTCTTT
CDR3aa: CASSPGTGGEAFF

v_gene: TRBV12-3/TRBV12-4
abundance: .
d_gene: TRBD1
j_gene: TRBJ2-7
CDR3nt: TGTGCCAGCAGTCCCGGACAGGGCTACTCCTACGAGCAGTACTTC
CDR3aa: CASSPGQGYSYEQYF

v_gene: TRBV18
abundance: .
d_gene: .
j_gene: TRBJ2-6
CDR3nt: TGTGCCAGCTCACCTCTTCGGACGGAATTCTCTGGGGCCAACGTCCTGACTTTC
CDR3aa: CASSPLRTEFSGANVLTF

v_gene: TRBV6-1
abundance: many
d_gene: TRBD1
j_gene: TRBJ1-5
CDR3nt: TGTGCCAGCAGTAGGACAGGGGGCGGAAGTGCGGCCCAGCATTTT
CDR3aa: CASSRTGGGSAAQHF

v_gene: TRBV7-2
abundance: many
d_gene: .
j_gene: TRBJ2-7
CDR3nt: TGTGCCAGCAGCTTATCGCCAGCTGATAGTTACGAGCAGTACTTC
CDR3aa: CASSLSPADSYEQYF

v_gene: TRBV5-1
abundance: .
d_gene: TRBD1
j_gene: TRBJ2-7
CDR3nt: TGCGCCAGCAGCTGGGGGACAGGGGGAAACTACGAGCAGTACTTC
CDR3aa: CASSWGTGGNYEQYF

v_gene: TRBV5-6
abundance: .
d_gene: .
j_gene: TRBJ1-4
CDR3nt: TGTGCCAGCAGTCTCCGGGTCCTTAATGAAAAACTGTTTTTT
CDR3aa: CASSLRVLNEKLFF

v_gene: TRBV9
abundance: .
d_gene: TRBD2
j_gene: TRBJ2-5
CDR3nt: TGTGCCAGCAGCGCGACTAGCTGGGGGACCCAGTACTTC
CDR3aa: CASSATSWGTQYF

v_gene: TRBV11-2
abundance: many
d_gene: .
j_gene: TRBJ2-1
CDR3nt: TGTGCCAGCAGCTTAGTAGAGCTGCGATACAATGAGCAGTTCTTC
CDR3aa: CASSLVELRYNEQFF